Below, 26 T cell receptor beta chains from the same sample are listed, as sequenced in a study of cytomegalovirus exposure and HLA in healthy donors. PCR involved 60 Vbeta and 13 Jbeta primers. Data came from immunoSEQ multiplex PCR; TCRdb stores just in-frame clones and leaves some out. The sample has 150,000 to 160,000 clones, around 82% seen once. The sample consisted of PBMCs. These receptors were taken from a woman aged 40 to 50 in good health and CMV-seropositive.

The chain links TRBV27 to TRBJ2-2; 12 bases are shared with TRBD2. This CDR3 is 16 amino acids long. Per the germline V gene, CDR1 is MNHEY and CDR2 is SMNVEV (reference sequence). The ends lost 4 bases at V and 5 bases at J; junction bases unmatched: 5. This CDR3 is CASSSRGLAGTGELFF. The CDR3 nucleotides read TGTGCCAGCAGTTCCCGGGGACTAGCGGGTACCGGGGAGCTGTTTTTT.

For the CDR3, the DNA is TGTGCCAGCAGGAAGGAGGGGCCTAACAATCAGCCCCAGCATTTT. Protein: CASRKEGPNNQPQHF. The chain is built from TRBV27 and TRBJ1-5; tentatively, D is TRBD1 (5 bases). This CDR3 comprises 15 residues. Trimming took 6 bases from V and 3 from J, leaving 15 bases between them. Germline V gene data show CDR1 as MNHEY and CDR2 as SMNVEV (reference sequence).

This chain joins TRBV6-6 and TRBJ1-1; TRBD1 might be the D (6 bases). Trimming took 6 bases from V and 1 from J, leaving 12 bases between them. CDR3 length: 14 amino acids. From germline, CDR1 is MNHNY and CDR2 SVGAGI (reference sequence). CDR3 in DNA: TGTGCCAGCAGCTCCGGGACACCGAACACTGAAGCTTTCTTT. Encoded protein: CASSSGTPNTEAFF.

The chain combines TRBV19 with TRBJ1-1; unclear D gene. The germline V and J ends were trimmed by 7 bases and 5 bases, with 11 bases remaining between them. The CDR3 is made up of 12 amino acids. The germline CDR1 and CDR2 sequences are LNHDA and SQIVND (reference sequence). CDR3 loop: CASTEGWTEAFF. Here the CDR3 DNA reads TGTGCCAGTACTGAGGGTTGGACTGAAGCTTTCTTT.

This clone has a single count. The chain links TRBV18 to TRBJ2-1; 7 bases are a match to TRBD1. The CDR3 contains 14 residues. V lost 4 bases and J lost 2; bases outside the gene matches: 2. Germline V gene sequence: CDR1 KGHSH, CDR2 LQKENI. The CDR3 loop is CASSRDRAYNEQFF. The CDR3 nucleotides are TGTGCCAGCTCACGGGACAGAGCCTACAATGAGCAGTTCTTC.

V usage is TRBV30 and J usage is TRBJ1-4, with 9 bases matching TRBD1. This CDR3 is built from 15 residues. Germline values: CDR1 GTSNPN, CDR2 SVGIG (reference sequence). The junction had 6 bases not matched to a gene; V was cut back by 1 base and J by 6 bases. The CDR3 protein is CAWSARDRVDEKLFF. The CDR3 DNA reads as TGTGCCTGGAGTGCACGGGACAGGGTAGATGAAAAACTGTTTTTT.

The rearrangement joins TRBV11-3 to TRBJ2-1, with 7 bases fitting TRBD1. The junction had 11 bases not matched to a gene; V was cut back by 8 bases and J by 10 bases. Germline CDR1 reads SGHNT; CDR2 reads YENEEA. This CDR3 comprises 13 residues. This CDR3 reads CASPSKGTAEQFF. DNA for the CDR3: TGTGCCAGCCCCTCCAAGGGGACAGCGGAGCAGTTCTTC.

This clone was found a few times. The chain combines TRBV19 with TRBJ1-4, with TRBD1 matching 8 bases. The ends lost 8 bases at V and 3 bases at J; junction bases unmatched: 11. Germline V CDR1 and CDR2: LNHDA, SQIVND (reference sequence). The CDR3 loop spans 16 amino acids. The CDR3 spells CASQTGQAVANEKLFF. The CDR3 DNA is TGTGCCAGTCAAACGGGACAGGCCGTCGCTAATGAAAAACTGTTTTTT. Full variable domain (missing parts from reference TRBV19 and TRBJ1-4): DGGITQSPKYLFRKEGQNVTLSCEQNLNHDAMYWYRQDPGQGLRLIYYSQIVNDFQKGDIAEGYSVSREKKESFPLTVTSAQKNPTAFYLCASQTGQAVANEKLFFGSGTQLSVL.

V usage is TRBV2 and J usage is TRBJ2-2; TRBD1 matches at 9 bases. The length of the CDR3 is 14 residues. CDR1 SNHLY and CDR2 FYNNEI come from the germline V gene. V dropped 6 bases and J dropped 7; count of bases not matched to a gene: 6. CDR3 loop: CASSEDRGNGELFF. Here the CDR3 DNA reads TGTGCCAGCAGCGAGGACAGGGGAAACGGGGAGCTGTTTTTT. Supplemented by reference TRBV2 and TRBJ2-2, the full variable domain reads EPEVTQTPSHQVTQMGQEVILRCVPISNHLYFYWYRQILGQKVEFLVSFYNNEISEKSEIFDDQFSVERPDGSNFTLKIRSTKLEDSAMYFCASSEDRGNGELFFGEGSRLTVL.

The chain couples TRBV19 to TRBJ2-7; TRBD2 matches at 7 bases. V gave up 8 bases and J gave up 6 bases; unmatched junction bases: 7. Germline V gene lookup returns CDR1 LNHDA and CDR2 SQIVND (reference sequence). This CDR3 spans 12 amino acids. CDR3 nucleotide sequence: TGTGCCAGTTGTGCGGGAGTTTGCGAGCAGTACTTC. It translates to CASCAGVCEQYF.

The rearrangement joins TRBV5-4 to TRBJ1-4, with D unclear. Between the trimmed V and J ends, which lost 4 bases and 5 bases, there was a span of 12 bases. The CDR3 consists of 14 residues. Germline CDR1 is SGHNT and CDR2 is YYREEE (reference sequence). CDR3 residues: CASSLGSFNEKLFF. DNA for the CDR3: TGTGCCAGCAGCCTGGGAAGCTTCAATGAAAAACTGTTTTTT.

This chain links TRBV5-1 with TRBJ2-1; 10 bases line up with TRBD1. Germline V gene data show CDR1 as SGHRS and CDR2 as YFSETQ. With V trimmed by 0 bases and J by 6 bases, 3 bases remained unmatched. The CDR3 covers 15 residues. The CDR3 here is CASSLGTGGLNEQFF. The CDR3 DNA reads as TGCGCCAGCAGCTTGGGGACAGGGGGACTCAATGAGCAGTTCTTC.

This chain uses TRBV12-5 with TRBJ2-5, with 8 nucleotides matching TRBD2. The trim removed 6 bases at V and 4 bases at J, leaving 4 bases unmatched. The CDR3 has 13 amino acids. The germline V gene has CDR1 LGHNT and CDR2 FRNRAP. The CDR3 DNA sequence: TGTGCTAGTGGCCCCCGGGGGGGAGAGACCCAGTACTTC. This gives the protein CASGPRGGETQYF.

The chain couples TRBV11-1 to TRBJ2-2, with TRBD1 as a possible D gene (5 bases). This CDR3 comprises 14 residues. V was pared by 3 bases and J by 7 bases, with 12 bases between. Germline CDR1 is SGHAT and CDR2 is FQDESV (reference sequence). The CDR3 coding sequence is TGTGCCAGCAGCTTCGTGGGGCCCAACGGGGAGCTGTTTTTT. This translates into CASSFVGPNGELFF.

V and J are TRBV6-6 and TRBJ2-1; no clear D. This CDR3 is built from 12 residues. V was cut by 4 bases and J by 7 bases, with 8 bases left in between. CDR1 is MNHNY, CDR2 SVGAGI, per germline (reference sequence). The CDR3 here is CASSSSVNEQFF. The CDR3 DNA is TGTGCCAGCAGTTCGTCCGTGAATGAGCAGTTCTTC.

The rearrangement joins TRBV14 to TRBJ2-1; D is ambiguous. Between the trimmed V and J ends, which lost 4 bases and 0 bases, there was a span of 13 bases. Per germline, CDR1 SGHDN and CDR2 FVKESK. This CDR3 region has 16 residues. CDR3 sequence reads: CASSLLGLSSYNEQFF. The CDR3 DNA reads as TGTGCCAGCAGCCTCCTAGGATTATCCTCCTACAATGAGCAGTTCTTC.

This chain joins TRBV10-3 and TRBJ2-7; D is perhaps TRBD2 (6 bases). CDR3 length: 14 amino acids. Germline V CDR1 and CDR2: ENHRY, SYGVKD. V shed 11 bases and J shed 7 bases, with 24 bases lying between them. DNA of the CDR3: TGTGCCCCTCCCTCGGGGCGGGGCCCTTTAGAGCAGTACTTC. It encodes CAPPSGRGPLEQYF.

This clone was observed a few times. The chain carries TRBV18 and TRBJ1-1, with D possibly matching TRBD1 (6 bases). The V gene's germline CDR1 is KGHSH and CDR2 LQKENI. The CDR3 consists of 12 residues. Trimming cost V 6 bases and J 7 bases, with 12 bases left between them. The CDR3 loop reads CASSQGQFEAFF. The CDR3 DNA sequence: TGTGCCAGCTCCCAAGGACAGTTTGAAGCTTTCTTT.

The sample holds one count of this clone. The genes are TRBV5-1 and TRBJ1-2; possibly TRBD1 for D (5 bases). The CDR3 is made up of 14 amino acids. Per the germline V gene, CDR1 is SGHRS and CDR2 is YFSETQ. Trimming took 4 bases from V and 2 from J, leaving 12 bases between them. This CDR3 is CASSPGGGNYGYTF. The CDR3 DNA follows: TGCGCCAGCAGCCCCGGGGGTGGGAACTATGGCTACACCTTC.

This chain joins TRBV23-1 and TRBJ2-3; TRBD2 aligns across 12 bases. TRBV23-1 is labeled an ORF, and its function is uncertain. This CDR3 comprises 17 residues. V was clipped by 3 bases and J by 0 bases; unmatched bases: 4. This CDR3 is CASSHTSGRISTDTQYF. As DNA, the CDR3 is TGCGCCAGCAGTCATACTAGCGGGAGGATAAGCACAGATACGCAGTATTTT.

The chain is built from TRBV6-8 and TRBJ2-3; 10 bases are a match to TRBD2. The germline V gene has CDR1 MNHGY and CDR2 SAAAGT. V shed 7 bases, J shed 5 bases, and the junction held 15 bases outside the gene matches. The CDR3 loop spans 17 amino acids. DNA of the CDR3: TGTGCCAGCACCCCACCACAAGCGGGAGGGCCCGGAGATACGCAGTATTTT. The encoded protein is CASTPPQAGGPGDTQYF.

This chain uses TRBV5-1 with TRBJ2-3; 10 bases are shared with TRBD1. Germline V gene lookup returns CDR1 SGHRS and CDR2 YFSETQ. The CDR3 runs to 14 residues. The V gene end was trimmed by 4 bases and the J gene end by 4 bases; junction bases not matched to a gene: 3. The CDR3: CASSGTGVADTQYF. CDR3 DNA sequence: TGCGCCAGCAGCGGGACAGGGGTAGCAGATACGCAGTATTTT.

The chain employs TRBV7-9 and TRBJ1-2; 8 bases align to TRBD1. The CDR3 loop spans 14 amino acids. Per germline, CDR1 SEHNR and CDR2 FQNEAQ (reference sequence). V lost 5 bases to trimming and J lost 8 bases; unmatched junction nucleotides: 10. The CDR3 DNA is TGTGCCAGCAGCCCAGACAGGGGAGTTGGCGGCTACACCTTC. It translates to CASSPDRGVGGYTF.

The chain couples TRBV5-1 to TRBJ1-2; no clear D. CDR3 length: 14 residues. CDR1 SGHRS and CDR2 YFSETQ come from the germline V gene. V was shortened by 2 bases and J by 0 bases, with 8 bases between the two germline ends. The CDR3 region is CASSFTVANYGYTF. Written as DNA, the CDR3 is TGCGCCAGCAGCTTTACAGTAGCTAACTATGGCTACACCTTC.

This clone turned up a few times. V and J are TRBV27 and TRBJ1-1; 9 bases match TRBD1. Germline lookup yields CDR1 MNHEY and CDR2 SMNVEV (reference sequence). Germline trimming cut 4 bases from V and 11 bases from J; bases unmatched to any gene: 14. This CDR3 comprises 15 residues. CDR3 amino acids: CASSSGTGRLSGAFF. For the CDR3, the DNA is TGTGCCAGCAGTTCCGGGACAGGGCGCCTTTCCGGGGCTTTCTTT.

The genes are TRBV7-6 and TRBJ2-7, with D unresolved. This CDR3 contains 13 residues. Per germline, CDR1 SGHVS and CDR2 FNYEAQ. Trimming took 2 bases from V and 1 from J, leaving 6 bases between them. DNA of the CDR3: TGTGCCAGCAGCTTATTCAATTCCTACGAGCAGTACTTC. Translating gives CASSLFNSYEQYF.